These 13 T cell receptor beta chains originate from one sample sequenced in a study of technical replicates of blood from a handful of donors. This table comes from immunoSEQ multiplex PCR, and its TCRdb copy is limited to in-frame clones, with some not included. The repertoire includes 75,000 or so clones, 85% to 95% of them detected once, and about 0.37% sits in the top ten. Sequences were obtained from T cells isolated from PBMCs. The receptor source for this set is a human donor in good health.

The CDR3 sequence: CASRSTGTGVATDTQYF. The CDR3 coding sequence is TGTGCCAGCAGATCCACCGGGACAGGGGTCGCCACAGATACGCAGTATTTT. The chain is built from TRBV7-9 and TRBJ2-3; TRBD1 agrees at 10 bases. CDR1 SEHNR and CDR2 FQNEAQ come from the germline V gene (reference sequence). The CDR3 has 17 amino acids. After removal of 6 bases from V and 2 bases from J, the junction contained 11 bases not matched to a gene.

V and J are TRBV7-9 and TRBJ2-3, with D perhaps matching TRBD1 (5 bases). CDR1 is SEHNR and CDR2 is FQNEAQ in the germline V gene (reference sequence). The V end was cut by 1 base, the J end by 2 bases, with 10 bases between. There are 15 residues in the CDR3. The CDR3 loop reads CASSLGNRFTDTQYF. CDR3 nucleotide sequence: TGTGCCAGCAGCTTAGGGAACAGGTTCACAGATACGCAGTATTTT.

This sequence joins TRBV5-3 and TRBJ2-6, with D possibly matching TRBD2 (5 bases). TRBV5-3 is an open reading frame whose function is uncertain. The CDR3 covers 14 residues. Trimming cost V 5 bases and J 4 bases, with 10 bases left between them. The CDR3 loop reads CARRLRAGANVLTF. CDR3 DNA: TGTGCCAGAAGGCTGCGGGCCGGGGCCAACGTCCTGACTTTC.

This sequence joins TRBV6-5 and TRBJ1-4; unclear D gene. CDR3 size: 15 residues. V lost 11 bases and J lost 5, with 21 bases in between. Germline-derived CDR1 and CDR2 are MNHEY and SVGAGI. In DNA form, the CDR3 reads TGTGCCTGCCGAATGATGCGGGCGTCAAATGAAAAACTGTTTTTT. Amino acid sequence: CACRMMRASNEKLFF.

The chain recombines TRBV7-9 with TRBJ1-1; tentatively, D is TRBD1 (6 bases). CDR1 is SEHNR and CDR2 is FQNEAQ in the germline V gene (reference sequence). Trimming took 6 bases from V and 5 from J, leaving 13 bases between them. This CDR3 spans 13 amino acids. CDR3: CASRKIGGTEAFF. The DNA of the CDR3 is TGTGCCAGCAGGAAAATAGGGGGTACTGAAGCTTTCTTT. Full variable domain (rest looked up from reference TRBV7-9 and TRBJ1-1): DTGVSQNPRHKITKRGQNVTFRCDPISEHNRLYWYRQTLGQGPEFLTYFQNEAQLEKSRLLSDRFSAERPKGSFSTLEIQRTEQGDSAMYLCASRKIGGTEAFFGQGTRLTVV.

This chain links TRBV6-6 with TRBJ1-5; possibly TRBD1 for D (6 bases). Germline V gene lookup returns CDR1 MNHNY and CDR2 SVGAGI (reference sequence). V shed 4 bases and J shed 10 bases, with 17 bases lying between them. This CDR3 is 14 amino acids long. The CDR3 is CASSSGTPTGPQHF. The CDR3 nucleotides read TGTGCCAGCAGTTCAGGGACACCTACGGGACCCCAGCATTTT.

This sequence joins TRBV27 and TRBJ2-7; a possible D gene is TRBD2 (6 bases). Per the germline V gene, CDR1 is MNHEY and CDR2 is SMNVEV (reference sequence). The CDR3 sequence is 14 residues long. V gave up 4 bases and J gave up 1 base, with 11 bases separating them. CDR3 loop: CASSWGVGSYEQYF. Here the CDR3 DNA reads TGTGCCAGCAGTTGGGGGGTGGGGTCCTACGAGCAGTACTTC.

The chain uses TRBV6-6 and TRBJ2-1; the D gene is possibly TRBD2 (6 bases). The V gene's germline CDR1 is MNHNY and CDR2 SVGAGI (reference sequence). The CDR3 length is 12 residues. Trimming removed 4 bases at V and 7 bases at J, with 8 bases between. The CDR3 bases are TGTGCCAGCAGTTGGGGAGGAAATGAGCAGTTCTTC. Translated, it gives CASSWGGNEQFF.

The V gene is TRBV21-1, the J gene TRBJ1-5; TRBD1, as called in the table, went unchecked against the DNA. TRBV21-1 is described as a pseudogene. This CDR3 comprises 16 residues. CDR3 sequence reads: CASSKPQGNHNQPQHF. Written as DNA, the CDR3 is TGTGCCAGCAGCAAACCACAGGGTAACCACAATCAGCCCCAGCATTTT.

The chain uses TRBV28 and TRBJ2-1; TRBD2 is a possible D gene (6 bases). The V end was cut by 6 bases, the J end by 3 bases, with 18 bases between. This CDR3 comprises 16 residues. Germline CDR1 MDHEN, CDR2 SYDVKM. CDR3 amino acids: CASRSLGGTLYNEQFF. DNA for the CDR3: TGTGCCAGCAGGTCGTTAGGAGGGACCCTCTACAATGAGCAGTTCTTC.

The CDR3 bases are TGTGCCAGCAGCTCAGATAGCGGGTCGAAAGAGACCCAGTACTTC. It encodes CASSSDSGSKETQYF. This chain joins TRBV7-3 and TRBJ2-5; TRBD2 matches at 7 bases. Losses at the gene ends were 4 bases for V and 3 bases for J; bases not matched to a gene: 8. This CDR3 contains 15 residues. The germline CDR1 and CDR2 sequences are SGHTA and FQGTGA.

The chain links TRBV5-5 to TRBJ1-2; TRBD1 might be the D (5 bases). This CDR3 has 13 residues. Germline CDR1 SGHKS, CDR2 YYEKEE (reference sequence). Trimming took off 2 bases at V and 2 bases at J, with 7 bases between the two ends. CDR3 region: CASSFGGNYGYTF. The CDR3 nucleotides read TGTGCCAGCAGCTTTGGGGGGAACTATGGCTACACCTTC. Supplemented by reference TRBV5-5 and TRBJ1-2, the full variable domain reads DAGVTQSPTHLIKTRGQQVTLRCSPISGHKSVSWYQQVLGQGPQFIFQYYEKEERGRGNFPDRFSARQFPNYSSELNVNALLLGDSALYLCASSFGGNYGYTFGSGTRLTVV.

This chain uses TRBV5-1 with TRBJ2-5; a weak D match, TRBD2 (6 bases). In germline, CDR1 is SGHRS, CDR2 YFSETQ. The V end lost 0 bases, the J end lost 4 bases, and 10 bases lay between the germline ends. The CDR3 runs 14 residues. CDR3 amino acids: CASSLARLGETQYF. Written as DNA, the CDR3 is TGCGCCAGCAGCTTGGCCCGACTAGGAGAGACCCAGTACTTC.